The 6 T cell receptor beta chains below all came from one sample that was sequenced in a study of Ad26.COV2.S vaccination and SARS-CoV-2 variants (dated by TCRdb to the early 2020s). To prepare the library, the immunoSEQ multiplex PCR assay was applied. In TCRdb, the immuneACCESS table is reduced to in-frame sequences with V and J assigned. These tables do not hold every clone; where another copy was compared, an unresolved V gene accounts for under half, and the others remain unexplained. A total of around 400,000 clones appear in this sample, approximately 90% of them only once. Under 2% of the sample rests with the top ten. The sample's treatment or condition, from its label and the paper: about 20 received Ad26.COV2.S at low or high dose, single or two shots; about 5 received placebo; per-sample allocation not given. Repertoires of vaccine and placebo recipients were sequenced from samples collected on day 63 after the first injection.

The sequences come from peripheral blood, collected in a trial of Ad26.COV2.S vaccine versus placebo. The source of these receptors is a person between 18 and 60 years old who received the Ad26.COV2.S COVID-19 vaccine or a placebo.

The J gene is TRBJ2-7, the V gene TRBV4-1; 15 nucleotides line up with TRBD2. This CDR3 comprises 19 residues. Germline values: CDR1 MGHRA, CDR2 YSYEKL. The trim removed 0 bases at V and 2 bases at J, leaving 8 bases unmatched. CDR3 region: CASSQDLGTSGRLAYEQYF. The CDR3 coding sequence is TGCGCCAGCAGCCAAGATCTGGGGACTAGCGGGAGGTTGGCCTACGAGCAGTACTTC.

This rearrangement joins TRBV6-4 to TRBJ1-6; D is perhaps TRBD1 (5 bases). Germline V gene sequence: CDR1 MRHNA, CDR2 SNTAGT. This CDR3 comprises 13 residues. V lost 6 bases, J lost 14 bases, and 17 bases lay in between. The CDR3, as DNA: TGTGCCAGCAGCCCTGAGGGGTCCTCAGCCCTCCACTTT. Residues: CASSPEGSSALHF.

V is TRBV27 and J is TRBJ2-1; 9 bases agree with TRBD1. Germline CDR1 reads MNHEY; CDR2 reads SMNVEV (reference sequence). This CDR3 is 14 amino acids long. After removal of 5 bases from V and 10 bases from J, the junction contained 9 bases not matched to a gene. CDR3 sequence reads: CASSKPDRGEEQFF. The CDR3 coding sequence is TGTGCCAGCAGTAAACCCGACAGGGGGGAGGAGCAGTTCTTC.

The V and J genes are TRBV11-1 and TRBJ1-1; D not resolved. This CDR3 region has 12 residues. V was cut by 6 bases and J by 6 bases, with 11 bases left in between. Germline CDR1 and CDR2: SGHAT and FQDESV (reference sequence). In nucleotides, the CDR3 is TGTGCCAGCAGGGGGAATAATGCTGAAGCTTTCTTT. Protein sequence: CASRGNNAEAFF.

The chain carries TRBV27 and TRBJ2-2; 13 positions match TRBD2. The CDR3 is 15 amino acids. The germline V gene encodes CDR1 MNHEY and CDR2 SMNVEV (reference sequence). Unmatched junction bases numbered 3, after V lost 6 bases and J lost 5 bases. CDR3 nucleotides: TGTGCCAGCAGCGGACTAGCGGGAGTAACCGGGGAGCTGTTTTTT. Protein: CASSGLAGVTGELFF.

The V gene is TRBV2, the J gene TRBJ2-2; D is unclear. Germline V gives CDR1 SNHLY, CDR2 FYNNEI. Trimming shortened V by 1 base and J by 7 bases, and 10 bases separated the two germline ends. This CDR3 is built from 14 residues. CDR3 residues: CASSEDNKSGELFF. As DNA, the CDR3 is TGTGCCAGCAGTGAAGACAATAAGAGCGGGGAGCTGTTTTTT.